This T cell receptor (beta chain) originates from a study of beta chain features in type 1 diabetes. General study results and limits: Within each of all four CD4+ subsets, Type 1 diabetes patients had TCRB CDR3s that were moderately but significantly shorter.

This clone was counted between two and nine times. Its specificity is not known. One heparinised blood draw averaging about 116 mL was given by each donor. Central memory, naive, regulatory and stem cell-like memory CD4+ cells were sorted by CD45RO/CCR7/CD25/CD127/CD95/CD27. The CDR3 extends over 13 amino acids. Germline-derived CDR1 and CDR2 are MGHDK and SYGVNS. Trimming pared 2 bases from V and 4 bases from J, leaving 5 bases between. The study reverse transcribed the entire isolated RNA, so it sequenced expressed TCRB transcripts. TCRdb keeps only in-frame clones here, not all; method: immunoSEQ multiplex PCR. The table records approximately 240,000 clones, 16% of them present only once.

The rearrangement joins TRBV25-1 to TRBJ2-2; no clear D gene. The sample comprised naive CD4+ T cells from blood. The TCR comes from a man under 40 with type 1 diabetes. Here the CDR3 reads CASSEGGTGELFF. CDR3 DNA sequence: TGTGCCAGCAGTGAAGGCGGCACCGGGGAGCTGTTTTTT. The full variable domain, with the rest looked up from reference TRBV25-1 and TRBJ2-2, is EADIYQTPRYLVIGTGKKITLECSQTMGHDKMYWYQQDPGMELHLIHYSYGVNSTEKGDLSSESTVSRIRTEHFPLTLESARPSHTSQYLCASSEGGTGELFFGEGSRLTVL.